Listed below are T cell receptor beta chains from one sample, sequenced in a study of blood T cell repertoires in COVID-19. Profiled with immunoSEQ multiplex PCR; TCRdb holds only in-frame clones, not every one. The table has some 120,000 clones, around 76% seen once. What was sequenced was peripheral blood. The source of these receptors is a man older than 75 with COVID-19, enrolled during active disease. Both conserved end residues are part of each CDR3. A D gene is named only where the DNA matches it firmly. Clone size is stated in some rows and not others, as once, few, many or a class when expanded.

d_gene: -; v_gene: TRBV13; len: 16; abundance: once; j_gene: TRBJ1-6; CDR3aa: CASSPPTPGRGSPLHF; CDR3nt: TGTGCCAGCAGCCCGCCAACCCCGGGTCGGGGTTCACCCCTCCACTTT
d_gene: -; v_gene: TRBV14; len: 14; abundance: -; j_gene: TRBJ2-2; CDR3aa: CASSQDLETGELFF; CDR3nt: TGTGCCAGCAGCCAGGATCTGGAGACCGGGGAGCTGTTTTTT
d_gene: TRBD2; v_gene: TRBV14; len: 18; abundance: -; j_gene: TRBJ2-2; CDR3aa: CASSQDLKTSGNTGELFF; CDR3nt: TGTGCCAGCAGCCAAGATTTAAAGACTAGCGGGAACACCGGGGAGCTGTTTTTT
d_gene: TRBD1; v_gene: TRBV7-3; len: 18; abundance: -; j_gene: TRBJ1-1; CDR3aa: CASSLRAGGGTARTEAFF; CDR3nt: TGTGCCAGCAGCTTAAGGGCAGGGGGCGGGACCGCTCGGACTGAAGCTTTCTTT
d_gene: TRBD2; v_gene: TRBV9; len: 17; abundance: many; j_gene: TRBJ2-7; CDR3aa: CASSAQGEREGYYEQYF; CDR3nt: TGTGCCAGCAGCGCCCAAGGGGAGCGGGAGGGCTACTACGAGCAGTACTTC
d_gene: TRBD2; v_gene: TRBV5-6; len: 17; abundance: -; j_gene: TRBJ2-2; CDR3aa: CASSLDLSGRVTGELFF; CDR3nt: TGTGCCAGCAGCTTGGACCTTAGCGGGAGGGTTACCGGGGAGCTGTTTTTT
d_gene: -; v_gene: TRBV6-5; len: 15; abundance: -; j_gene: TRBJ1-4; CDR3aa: CASSTGWGANEKLFF; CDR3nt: TGTGCCAGCAGCACCGGGTGGGGAGCTAATGAAAAACTGTTTTTT
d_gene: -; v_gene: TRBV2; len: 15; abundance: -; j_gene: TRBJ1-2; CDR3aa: CASSAGGSAGYGYTF; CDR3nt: TGTGCCAGCAGTGCAGGAGGGTCTGCTGGCTATGGCTACACCTTC
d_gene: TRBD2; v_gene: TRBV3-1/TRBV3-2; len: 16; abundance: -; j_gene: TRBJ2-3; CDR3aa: CASSDTTSGKIDTQYF; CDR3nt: TGTGCCAGCAGTGACACTACTAGCGGGAAAATAGATACGCAGTATTTT
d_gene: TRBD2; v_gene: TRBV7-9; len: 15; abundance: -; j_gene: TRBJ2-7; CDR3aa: CASSLAPSGKYEQYF; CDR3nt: TGTGCCAGCAGCTTAGCCCCTAGCGGGAAGTACGAGCAGTACTTC
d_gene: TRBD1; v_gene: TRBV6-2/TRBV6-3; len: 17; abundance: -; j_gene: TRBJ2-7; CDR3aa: CASSIWGVGQGAREQYF; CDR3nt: TGTGCCAGCAGTATCTGGGGAGTCGGACAGGGGGCGAGAGAGCAGTACTTC
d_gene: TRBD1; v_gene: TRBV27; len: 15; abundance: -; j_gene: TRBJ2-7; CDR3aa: CASSLTGGGLAEQYF; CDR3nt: TGTGCCAGCAGTTTGACAGGGGGAGGACTTGCGGAGCAGTACTTC
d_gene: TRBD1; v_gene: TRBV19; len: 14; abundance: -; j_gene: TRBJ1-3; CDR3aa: CASSMDRAGNTIYF; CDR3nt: TGTGCCAGTAGTATGGACAGGGCTGGAAACACCATATATTTT
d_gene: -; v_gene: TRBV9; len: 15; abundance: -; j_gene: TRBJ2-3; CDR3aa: CASSVNSPSTDTQYF; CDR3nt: TGTGCCAGCAGCGTCAACTCCCCGAGCACAGATACGCAGTATTTT
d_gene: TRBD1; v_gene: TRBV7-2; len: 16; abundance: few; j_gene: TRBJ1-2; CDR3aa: CASNQGGTGLNYGYTF; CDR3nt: TGTGCCAGCAACCAAGGGGGGACAGGCCTGAACTATGGCTACACCTTC
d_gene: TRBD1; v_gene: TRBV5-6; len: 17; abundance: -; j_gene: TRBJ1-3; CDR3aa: CASSFQGGTGAGNTIYF; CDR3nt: TGTGCCAGCAGCTTTCAGGGGGGCACCGGCGCTGGAAACACCATATATTTT
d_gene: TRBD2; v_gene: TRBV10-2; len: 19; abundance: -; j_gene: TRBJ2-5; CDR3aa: CATGVRPGLAGGRAETQYF; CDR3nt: TGCGCCACCGGCGTAAGACCAGGACTAGCGGGAGGGAGGGCGGAGACCCAGTACTTC
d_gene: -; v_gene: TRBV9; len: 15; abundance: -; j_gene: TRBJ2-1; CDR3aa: CASSRRDGGHNEQFF; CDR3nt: TGTGCCAGCAGCAGAAGAGACGGAGGGCACAATGAGCAGTTCTTC
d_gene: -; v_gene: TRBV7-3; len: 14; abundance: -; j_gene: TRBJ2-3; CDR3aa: CASSSSSGTDTQYF; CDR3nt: TGTGCCAGCAGCTCTAGTTCTGGCACAGATACGCAGTATTTT
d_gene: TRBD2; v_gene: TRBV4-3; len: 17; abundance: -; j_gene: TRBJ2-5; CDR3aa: CASSQDWELAGGETQYF; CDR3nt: TGCGCCAGCAGCCAAGATTGGGAACTAGCGGGAGGTGAGACCCAGTACTTC
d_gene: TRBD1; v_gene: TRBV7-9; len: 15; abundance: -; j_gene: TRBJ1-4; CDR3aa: CASSGDRVIDEKLFF; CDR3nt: TGTGCCAGCAGCGGGGACAGGGTAATTGATGAAAAACTGTTTTTT
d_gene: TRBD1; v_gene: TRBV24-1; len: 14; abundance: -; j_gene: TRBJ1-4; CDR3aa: CATSTGGTNEKLFF; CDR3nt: TGTGCCACCAGTACAGGGGGAACTAATGAAAAACTGTTTTTT
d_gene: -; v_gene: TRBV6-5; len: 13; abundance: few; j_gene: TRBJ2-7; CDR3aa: CASSYSGSYEQYF; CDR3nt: TGTGCCAGCAGTTACTCGGGCAGCTACGAGCAGTACTTC
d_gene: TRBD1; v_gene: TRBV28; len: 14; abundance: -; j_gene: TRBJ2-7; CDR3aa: CASTSTGELYEQYF; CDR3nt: TGTGCCAGCACCTCGACAGGGGAGCTTTACGAGCAGTACTTC
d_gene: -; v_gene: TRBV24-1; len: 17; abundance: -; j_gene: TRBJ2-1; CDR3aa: CATSDLPTGSSYNEQFF; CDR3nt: TGTGCCACCAGTGATTTACCGACAGGAAGCTCCTACAATGAGCAGTTCTTC
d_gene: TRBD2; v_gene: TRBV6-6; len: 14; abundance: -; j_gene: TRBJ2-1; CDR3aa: CASSFGLADNEQFF; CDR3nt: TGTGCCAGCAGTTTCGGACTAGCGGACAATGAGCAGTTCTTC
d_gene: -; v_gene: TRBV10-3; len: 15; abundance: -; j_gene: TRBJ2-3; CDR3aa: CAISGGGRGADTQYF; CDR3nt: TGTGCCATCAGTGGGGGCGGTAGAGGAGCAGATACGCAGTATTTT
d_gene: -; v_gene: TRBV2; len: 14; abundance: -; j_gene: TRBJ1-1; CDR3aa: CASSGGTRNTEAFF; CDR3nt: TGTGCCAGCAGTGGCGGCACCAGAAACACTGAAGCTTTCTTT
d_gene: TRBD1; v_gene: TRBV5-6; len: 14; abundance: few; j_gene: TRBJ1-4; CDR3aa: CASMAGTGNGKLFF; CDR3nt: TGTGCCAGCATGGCCGGGACAGGGAATGGAAAACTGTTTTTT
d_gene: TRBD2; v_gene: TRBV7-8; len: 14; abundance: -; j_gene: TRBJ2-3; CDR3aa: CASSPREVRDTQYF; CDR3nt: TGTGCCAGCAGCCCCCGGGAGGTCCGGGATACGCAGTATTTT
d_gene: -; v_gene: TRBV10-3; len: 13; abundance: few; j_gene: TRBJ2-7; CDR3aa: CAISDQGWYEQYF; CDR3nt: TGTGCCATCAGTGACCAGGGGTGGTACGAGCAGTACTTC
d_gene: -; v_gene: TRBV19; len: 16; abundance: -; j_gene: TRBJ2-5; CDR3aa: CASSIGRGTLQETQYF; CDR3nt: TGTGCCAGTAGTATTGGTCGTGGGACACTCCAAGAGACCCAGTACTTC
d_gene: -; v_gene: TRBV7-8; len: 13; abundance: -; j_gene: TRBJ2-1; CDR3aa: CASSLDVGNQQFF; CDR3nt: TGTGCCAGCAGCTTAGATGTCGGGAATCAGCAGTTCTTC
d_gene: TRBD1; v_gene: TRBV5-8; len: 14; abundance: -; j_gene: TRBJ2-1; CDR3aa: CANPGQGVYNEQFF; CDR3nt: TGTGCCAACCCGGGGCAGGGGGTTTACAATGAGCAGTTCTTC
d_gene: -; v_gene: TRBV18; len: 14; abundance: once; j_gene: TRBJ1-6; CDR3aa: CASSPDSYNSPLHF; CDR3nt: TGTGCCAGCTCACCGGACAGCTATAATTCACCCCTCCACTTT
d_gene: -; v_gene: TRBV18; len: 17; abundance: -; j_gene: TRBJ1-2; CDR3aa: CASSPLSPEGSNYGYTF; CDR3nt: TGTGCCAGCTCACCACTGTCGCCGGAGGGCTCTAACTATGGCTACACCTTC
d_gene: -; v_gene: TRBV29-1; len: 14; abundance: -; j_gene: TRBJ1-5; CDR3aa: CSVVIGDSNQPQHF; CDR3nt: TGCAGCGTTGTCATCGGGGATAGCAATCAGCCCCAGCATTTT
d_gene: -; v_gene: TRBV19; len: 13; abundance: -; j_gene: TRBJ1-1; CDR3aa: CASSETVNTEAFF; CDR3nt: TGTGCCAGTAGTGAAACAGTGAACACTGAAGCTTTCTTT
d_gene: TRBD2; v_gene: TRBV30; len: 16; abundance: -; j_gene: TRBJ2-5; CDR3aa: CAWSARLAGGKETQYF; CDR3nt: TGTGCCTGGAGTGCGAGGCTCGCGGGAGGCAAAGAGACCCAGTACTTC
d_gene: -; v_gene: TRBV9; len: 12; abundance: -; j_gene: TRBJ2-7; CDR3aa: CASSGMGASQYF; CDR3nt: TGTGCCAGCAGCGGAATGGGGGCCTCGCAGTACTTC
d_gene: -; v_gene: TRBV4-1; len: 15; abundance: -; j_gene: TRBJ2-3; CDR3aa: CASSQVPGRTDTQYF; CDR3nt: TGCGCCAGCAGCCAAGTTCCAGGCCGCACAGATACGCAGTATTTT
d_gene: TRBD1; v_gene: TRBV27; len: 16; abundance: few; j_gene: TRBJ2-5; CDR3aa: CASSPTRAGGLETQYF; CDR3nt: TGTGCCAGCAGTCCAACCAGGGCAGGGGGCTTGGAGACCCAGTACTTC
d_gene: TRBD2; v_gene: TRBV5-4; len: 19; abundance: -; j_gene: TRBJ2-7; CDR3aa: CASSTRGTSGSPFSYEQYF; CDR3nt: TGTGCCAGCAGCACCCGTGGGACTAGCGGGAGCCCCTTCTCCTACGAGCAGTACTTC
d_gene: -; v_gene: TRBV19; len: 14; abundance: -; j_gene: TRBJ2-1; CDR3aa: CASSIASVRNEQFF; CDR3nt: TGTGCCAGTAGTATAGCTAGTGTGAGAAATGAGCAGTTCTTC
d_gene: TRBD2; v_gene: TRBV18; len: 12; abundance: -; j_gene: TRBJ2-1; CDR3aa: CASSPGLAEQFF; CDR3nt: TGTGCCAGCTCACCCGGACTAGCGGAGCAGTTCTTC
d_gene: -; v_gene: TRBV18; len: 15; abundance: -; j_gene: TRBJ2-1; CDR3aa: CASSPRQTGSNEQFF; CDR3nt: TGTGCCAGCTCACCACGGCAAACAGGGAGCAATGAGCAGTTCTTC
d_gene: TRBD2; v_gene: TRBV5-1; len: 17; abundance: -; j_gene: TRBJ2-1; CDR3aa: CASSLTTSGNNYNEQFF; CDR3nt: TGCGCCAGCAGCTTAACGACTAGCGGGAATAATTACAATGAGCAGTTCTTC
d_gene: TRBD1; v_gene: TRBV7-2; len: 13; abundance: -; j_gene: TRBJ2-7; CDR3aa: CASSQGQGVGQYF; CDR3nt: TGTGCCAGCAGCCAGGGACAGGGGGTTGGGCAGTACTTC
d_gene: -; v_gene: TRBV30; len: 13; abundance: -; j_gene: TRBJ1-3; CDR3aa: CAWRGGSGNTIYF; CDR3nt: TGTGCCTGGAGAGGCGGTTCTGGAAACACCATATATTTT
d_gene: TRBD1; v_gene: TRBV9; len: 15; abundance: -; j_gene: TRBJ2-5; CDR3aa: CASSVEAGQGQTQYF; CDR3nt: TGTGCCAGCAGCGTAGAAGCGGGACAGGGACAGACCCAGTACTTC
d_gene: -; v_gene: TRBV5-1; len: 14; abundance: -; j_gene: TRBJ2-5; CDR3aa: CASSLVGPQETQYF; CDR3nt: TGCGCCAGCAGCTTGGTCGGTCCCCAAGAGACCCAGTACTTC